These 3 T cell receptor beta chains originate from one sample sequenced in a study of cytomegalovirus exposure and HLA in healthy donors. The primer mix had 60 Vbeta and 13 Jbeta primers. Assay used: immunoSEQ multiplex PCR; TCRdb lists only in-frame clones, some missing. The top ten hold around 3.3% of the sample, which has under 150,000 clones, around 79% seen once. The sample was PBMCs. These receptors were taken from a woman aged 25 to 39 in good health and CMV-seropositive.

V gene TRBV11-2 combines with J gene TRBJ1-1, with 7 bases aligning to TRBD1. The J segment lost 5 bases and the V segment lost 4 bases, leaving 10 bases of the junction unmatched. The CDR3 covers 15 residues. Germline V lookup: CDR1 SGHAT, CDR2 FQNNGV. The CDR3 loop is CASSSAEGGWTEAFF. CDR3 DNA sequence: TGTGCCAGCAGCTCGGCCGAAGGGGGCTGGACTGAAGCTTTCTTT.

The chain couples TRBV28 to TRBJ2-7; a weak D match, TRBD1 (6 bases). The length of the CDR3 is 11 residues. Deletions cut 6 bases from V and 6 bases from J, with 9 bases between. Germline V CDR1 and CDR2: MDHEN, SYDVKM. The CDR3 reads CASSTGSEQYF. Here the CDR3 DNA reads TGTGCCAGCAGCACAGGGAGCGAGCAGTACTTC.

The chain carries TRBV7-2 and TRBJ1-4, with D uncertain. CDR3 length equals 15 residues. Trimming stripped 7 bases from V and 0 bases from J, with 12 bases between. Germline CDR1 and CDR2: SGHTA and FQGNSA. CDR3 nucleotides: TGTGCCAGCACCCTGGCAACCTCAACTAATGAAAAACTGTTTTTT. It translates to CASTLATSTNEKLFF.